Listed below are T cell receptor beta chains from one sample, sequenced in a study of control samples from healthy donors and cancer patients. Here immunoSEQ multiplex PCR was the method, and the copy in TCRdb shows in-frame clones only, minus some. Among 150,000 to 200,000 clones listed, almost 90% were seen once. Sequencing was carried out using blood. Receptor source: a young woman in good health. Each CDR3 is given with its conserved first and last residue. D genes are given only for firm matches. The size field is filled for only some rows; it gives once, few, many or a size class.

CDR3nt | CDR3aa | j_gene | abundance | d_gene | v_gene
TGTGCCAGCAGCTTAGGCCGGACCAATTCACCCCTCCACTTT | CASSLGRTNSPLHF | TRBJ1-6 | . | . | TRBV7-9
TGTGCCGTAAGGGCGGGACAGGTCTACAATGAGCAGTTCTTC | CAVRAGQVYNEQFF | TRBJ2-1 | . | TRBD1 | TRBV19
TGTGCCAGCAGTGAAGCATGGGGACAGAAGCAGTTCTTC | CASSEAWGQKQFF | TRBJ2-1 | . | TRBD1 | TRBV6-1
TGTGCCAGCAGTTACTCGTCACAAAGAGGAAACACCATATATTTT | CASSYSSQRGNTIYF | TRBJ1-3 | . | . | TRBV6-5
TGTGCCAGCAGCGTAGGAGGACGGAGCTCCTACAATGAGCAGTTCTTC | CASSVGGRSSYNEQFF | TRBJ2-1 | . | . | TRBV9
TGTGCCAGCAGTTTAGTCGGGGGAGGCAACTACAATGAGCAGTTCTTC | CASSLVGGGNYNEQFF | TRBJ2-1 | . | . | TRBV27
TGTGCCAGCTCACCCCCGGCCCAAACCTACGAGCAGTACTTC | CASSPPAQTYEQYF | TRBJ2-7 | . | . | TRBV18
TGTGCCAGCAGCTTAGGCAGCGACGGCTACACCTTC | CASSLGSDGYTF | TRBJ1-2 | once | . | TRBV13
TGTGCCAGTAGTACCGGGACTGCGGGGAACTATGGCTACACCTTC | CASSTGTAGNYGYTF | TRBJ1-2 | once | . | TRBV19
TGTGCCAGCAGTGACCCCACCGGGACAGGGCCCCTTCCCTACGAGCAGTACTTC | CASSDPTGTGPLPYEQYF | TRBJ2-7 | . | TRBD1 | TRBV6-4
TGCGCCAGCAGCTCAGTATGGGGGGCGTTGGTCAATGAGCAGTTCTTC | CASSSVWGALVNEQFF | TRBJ2-1 | . | . | TRBV5-1
TGTGCCAGCAGCTTACGAATCGAAGCTTTCTTT | CASSLRIEAFF | TRBJ1-1 | . | . | TRBV13
TGTGCCACCAGCCGGGACCTAGCAGGGAATGAGCAGTTCTTC | CATSRDLAGNEQFF | TRBJ2-1 | . | . | TRBV24-1
TGTGCCATCACCGCCTCAACCAGTCGTGAGCAGTACTTC | CAITASTSREQYF | TRBJ2-7 | few | . | TRBV10-3
TGTGCCTGGACCCCCGGCCGGGGGGGGGATACGCAGTATTTT | CAWTPGRGGDTQYF | TRBJ2-3 | . | TRBD2 | TRBV30
TGTGCCAGCAGCCAAGGTCTTGCGGTCTACAATGAGCAGTTCTTC | CASSQGLAVYNEQFF | TRBJ2-1 | . | . | TRBV3-1/TRBV3-2
TGTGCCAGCAGTGAGACTAGCGGGGGCACAGATACGCAGTATTTT | CASSETSGGTDTQYF | TRBJ2-3 | . | TRBD2 | TRBV6-4
TGTGCCAGCAGCTTAGGTGGGAGCGGGGCCGCCGGTACCCAGTACTTC | CASSLGGSGAAGTQYF | TRBJ2-5 | . | TRBD2 | TRBV7-2
TGCGCCAGCACCTTCGGGAGCAATGAGCAGTTCTTC | CASTFGSNEQFF | TRBJ2-1 | . | . | TRBV5-1
TGTGCCAGCAGCTCCGGGACAGGTATTTCCGAGCATTTT | CASSSGTGISEHF | TRBJ1-5 | . | TRBD1 | TRBV6-7
TGTGCCAGCAGCGTTACAGGGGATGGCGGCGGTTCACCCCTCCACTTT | CASSVTGDGGGSPLHF | TRBJ1-6 | . | TRBD1 | TRBV5-4
TGTGCCAGCAGTGACTCGGCGCGGGGGGCCGAATACAATGAGCAGTTCTTC | CASSDSARGAEYNEQFF | TRBJ2-1 | . | TRBD2 | TRBV6-4
TGTGCCAGCAGGAGTTTGGGGACAGGGGGATTCGGGGAGCTGTTTTTT | CASRSLGTGGFGELFF | TRBJ2-2 | . | TRBD1 | TRBV28
TGTGCCAGCAGCCCCCGGGGCGACAATGAGCAGTTCTTC | CASSPRGDNEQFF | TRBJ2-1 | . | . | TRBV7-9
TGTGCCAGTAGTATGGGCTCTTCCTATAGCAATCAGCCCCAGCATTTT | CASSMGSSYSNQPQHF | TRBJ1-5 | . | . | TRBV19
TGTGCCAGTAGGTATAGGGGGGACAATCAGCCCCAGCATTTT | CASRYRGDNQPQHF | TRBJ1-5 | . | . | TRBV19
TGTGCCAGTAGGACTGCAGGGAACTCCCTTGAGTCCACCTTC | CASRTAGNSLESTF | TRBJ1-2 | . | . | TRBV19
TGTGCCAGCAGCGACCCCGAAAAACTGTTTTTT | CASSDPEKLFF | TRBJ1-4 | . | . | TRBV28
TGTGCCAGCTCGGACAGCCTCTATGGCTACACCTTC | CASSDSLYGYTF | TRBJ1-2 | . | . | TRBV12-3/TRBV12-4
TGTGCCAGCAGTGAGACAGTACCTTCCACTGAAGCTTTCTTT | CASSETVPSTEAFF | TRBJ1-1 | . | . | TRBV27
TGTGCCAGCAGTCCAGGACAGGGGAGGAGTGAAGCTTTCTTT | CASSPGQGRSEAFF | TRBJ1-1 | . | TRBD1 | TRBV6-6
TGTGCCAGCAGTCTACTACCCTCGGAAGAGCAGTACTTC | CASSLLPSEEQYF | TRBJ2-7 | once | . | TRBV28
TGTGCCAGCAGCTTACTCGCCGGGACTGGTTCCTACGAGCAGTACTTC | CASSLLAGTGSYEQYF | TRBJ2-7 | . | . | TRBV11-1
TGTGCCAGCAGCGTAGGAGCTGGCTCCTACAATGAGCAGTTCTTC | CASSVGAGSYNEQFF | TRBJ2-1 | . | . | TRBV9
TGTGCCAGCAGCTCTACGGGACTAGGGGGATTTAAGGAGACCCAGTACTTC | CASSSTGLGGFKETQYF | TRBJ2-5 | . | TRBD2 | TRBV5-4
TGCGCCAGCAGCCCAATAAGACTAGCGGGAGACGAGCAGTTCTTC | CASSPIRLAGDEQFF | TRBJ2-1 | . | TRBD2 | TRBV4-1
TGTGTCAGAAGCTCCCCGAGGGGCCCTCCCCGGGACAGTGATACAGATACGCAGTATTTT | CVRSSPRGPPRDSDTDTQYF | TRBJ2-3 | . | . | TRBV7-5
TGTGCCAGTAGTGCCCGGGACAGGGGTACTGAAGCTTTCTTT | CASSARDRGTEAFF | TRBJ1-1 | . | TRBD1 | TRBV19
TGTGCCAGCAAACCACAGGGTGGCAATCAGCCCCAGCATTTT | CASKPQGGNQPQHF | TRBJ1-5 | . | . | TRBV2
TGTGCCAGCAGCCCCGACAACGGGGGGGTTACGCAGTATTTT | CASSPDNGGVTQYF | TRBJ2-3 | . | TRBD2 | TRBV13
TGTGCCACCAGTGCCTCAGCGGGGGCGTACCTAAATGAGCAGTTCTTC | CATSASAGAYLNEQFF | TRBJ2-1 | few | TRBD2 | TRBV24-1
TGTGCCAGTATGATGACGACGGGCGGGGAGCTGTTTTTT | CASMMTTGGELFF | TRBJ2-2 | . | . | TRBV19
TGCGCCAGCAGCTCCGGGACAGGGAGGAATGAGCAGTTCTTC | CASSSGTGRNEQFF | TRBJ2-1 | . | TRBD1 | TRBV5-1
TGTGCCAGCAGCTCCATAACGGGCTCCTACAATGAGCAGTTCTTC | CASSSITGSYNEQFF | TRBJ2-1 | . | . | TRBV5-5
TGTGCCAGCAGCACCCAGACAGCCTACAATGAGCAGTTCTTC | CASSTQTAYNEQFF | TRBJ2-1 | . | . | TRBV7-2
TGTGCCAGCAGTGGGACAGGGGGCCTCCTATCCTACAATGAGCAGTTCTTC | CASSGTGGLLSYNEQFF | TRBJ2-1 | . | TRBD1 | TRBV6-1
TGTGCCAGCAGTTCAAGGACTAGCGGGAGGTCGGTAGGGACCCAGTACTTC | CASSSRTSGRSVGTQYF | TRBJ2-5 | . | TRBD2 | TRBV28
TGTGCCAGCAGTTACTCGGAAGAGCAGTACTTC | CASSYSEEQYF | TRBJ2-7 | . | . | TRBV6-5
TGTGCCAGCAGTGCCCAGAGCGGACAGTATCCCCCCTCTGGGGCCAACGTCCTGACTTTC | CASSAQSGQYPPSGANVLTF | TRBJ2-6 | few | . | TRBV6-1
TGTGCCAGTAGTACCGCGACAGGGCATCGGAGGCCTGAAGCTTTCTTT | CASSTATGHRRPEAFF | TRBJ1-1 | . | TRBD1 | TRBV19
TGCGCCAGCAGCCTGACCGGGTCGTTAGCTAACTATGGCTACACCTTC | CASSLTGSLANYGYTF | TRBJ1-2 | . | . | TRBV5-1